There are a few counts of the clone carrying this T cell receptor (beta chain). Its antigen is not known. V lost 3 bases to trimming and J lost 2 bases; unmatched junction nucleotides: 7. The CDR3 has 15 amino acids. Germline-derived CDR1 and CDR2 are DFQATT and SNEGSKA (reference sequence). This sample was taken from a study of T cells after yellow fever vaccination. Study-level points and caveats: Though weaker, the secondary response peaked faster, on day 5 versus 15.

Using its own MiXCR run on the 5' RACE reads, TCRdb lists one record per CDR3 protein. The data hold under 300,000 distinct CDR3 sequences, with 6.9% observed a single time. Sequencing was performed on CD4+ T cells sorted from PBMCs, taken 15 days after the yellow fever booster vaccination. The genes are TRBV20-1 and TRBJ2-1; 7 bases agree with TRBD1. The receptor comes from a man aged 25-40 years who received the YFV17D yellow fever vaccine. DNA of the CDR3: TGCAGTGCTAGCCGTTTCGACAGGGCCTACAATGAGCAGTTCTTC. Translated: CSASRFDRAYNEQFF.